Listed below are T cell receptor beta chains from one sample, sequenced in a study of human T cells and chemical hapten exposure. From the RACE reads, TCRdb called clonotypes with MiXCR, one entry per CDR3 protein. Here the sample spans about 120,000 distinct CDR3 sequences, roughly 12% being singletons. The specimen was whole blood, collected in connection with sensitization to the hapten diphenylcyclopropenone (DPC). These receptors came from a woman aged 45-65 years with alopecia areata. Some clones in this sample may be carry-over from other donors' samples. Both conserved end residues are part of each CDR3. The D gene is left open where the match is weak. Clone size is shown for a subset of rows, as once, few, many or a class of expanded clone.

NA	TRBV6-6	TRBJ2-5	few	TGTGCCAGCAGTTACGCGACTGGGGTTAGAGAGACCCAGTACTTC	CASSYATGVRETQYF
NA	TRBV5-1	TRBJ2-7	NA	TGCGCCAGCAGCTTGACAGTCGAGCAGTACTTC	CASSLTVEQYF
NA	TRBV5-5	TRBJ1-3	once	TGTGCCAGCAGCTTGATGACACCTATCTTCTCTGGAAACACCATATATTTT	CASSLMTPIFSGNTIYF
NA	TRBV28	TRBJ1-1	many	TGTGCCAGCAAATCCTCATACAGGCGTCACACTGAAGCTTTCTTT	CASKSSYRRHTEAFF
NA	TRBV20-1	TRBJ1-2	few	TGCAGTGCTAGGAGGCCCGACAGCTATGGCTACACCTTC	CSARRPDSYGYTF
NA	TRBV18	TRBJ1-4	NA	TGTGCCAGCTCGTTCCGGGACCTTAATGAAAAACTGTTTTTT	CASSFRDLNEKLFF
NA	TRBV5-6	TRBJ1-1	few	TGTGCCAGCAGCCCCCAGAACACTGAAGCTTTCTTT	CASSPQNTEAFF
NA	TRBV12-3/TRBV12-4	TRBJ2-6	many	TGTGCCAGCAGGTCGACTGGGGCCAACGTCCTGACTTTC	CASRSTGANVLTF
NA	TRBV4-3	TRBJ1-1	few	TGCGCCAGCAGCCAAAGCGGCATGAACACTGAAGCTTTCTTT	CASSQSGMNTEAFF
TRBD1	TRBV20-1	TRBJ1-6	NA	TGCAGTGCGAGGGACAGGGATAATTCACCCCTCCACTTT	CSARDRDNSPLHF
TRBD1	TRBV19	TRBJ2-2	few	TGTGCCAGCAGGGACAGCCTGAACTCCGGGGAGCTGTTTTTT	CASRDSLNSGELFF
TRBD1	TRBV12-3/TRBV12-4	TRBJ2-7	few	TGTGCCAGCAGTTCAAACCGGGACAGGGCTCACTACGAGCAGTACTTC	CASSSNRDRAHYEQYF
TRBD1	TRBV12-3/TRBV12-4	TRBJ2-5	many	TGTGCCAGCAGTACAGGGGGAGAGACCCAGTACTTC	CASSTGGETQYF
NA	TRBV11-2	TRBJ2-3	few	TGTGCCAGCAGCTTACGGTTCGCAGGGTCCACAGATACGCAGTATTTT	CASSLRFAGSTDTQYF
TRBD2	TRBV5-1	TRBJ2-7	few	TGCGCCAGCAGCTTGGTTGCAGGACTAGCGTCCGAGCAGTACTTC	CASSLVAGLASEQYF
NA	TRBV6-1	TRBJ2-6	few	TGTGCCAGCAGTGGGGGGGACATATCCTTCTCTGGGGCCAACGTCCTGACTTTC	CASSGGDISFSGANVLTF
NA	TRBV5-6	TRBJ1-4	NA	TGTGCCAGCAGCTCTCCAGGGTCAACTAATGAAAAACTGTTTTTT	CASSSPGSTNEKLFF
NA	TRBV7-2	TRBJ2-1	many	TGTGCCAGCAGTGCACAGGAACGGGGTGAGCAGTTCTTC	CASSAQERGEQFF
NA	TRBV3-1	TRBJ2-7	NA	TGTGCCAGCAGCCAAGATCTACGAAGGGGCGAGCAGTACTTC	CASSQDLRRGEQYF
NA	TRBV10-1	TRBJ2-3	few	TGCGCCAGCAGTGCCACTAATACGCAGTATTTT	CASSATNTQYF
NA	TRBV11-2	TRBJ1-5	NA	TGTGCCAGCAGCTCATCTCATAGCAATCAGCCCCAGCATTTT	CASSSSHSNQPQHF
TRBD2	TRBV6-4	TRBJ2-3	many	TGTGCCAGCAGTGGTAGCGGGAGGACAAGGACAGATACGCAGTATTTT	CASSGSGRTRTDTQYF
NA	TRBV20-1	TRBJ1-1	many	TGCAGTGCCCTACTAATCAAGGGAGGTGAAGCTTTCTTT	CSALLIKGGEAFF
NA	TRBV18	TRBJ2-3	once	TGTGCCAGCCAACAGGGAGCAGATACGCAGTATTTT	CASQQGADTQYF
NA	TRBV18	TRBJ1-6	NA	TGTGCCAGCTCACCAACGGTAGAGTCACCCCTCCACTTT	CASSPTVESPLHF
TRBD2	TRBV18	TRBJ2-1	many	TGTGCCAGCTCACCGCAGCGGGGGGCCCTCAATGAGCAGTTCTTC	CASSPQRGALNEQFF
TRBD1	TRBV6-6	TRBJ1-5	few	TGTGCCAGCAGTTTCCAGGGGGGCGGATATCAGCCCCAGCATTTT	CASSFQGGGYQPQHF
NA	TRBV4-2	TRBJ1-5	NA	TGTGCCAGCAGTCTTGCGGCATATAGCAATCAGCCCCAGCATTTT	CASSLAAYSNQPQHF
NA	TRBV19	TRBJ1-5	many	TGTGCCAGTAAGTCAGGGATCAGCAATCAGCCCCAGCATTTT	CASKSGISNQPQHF
NA	TRBV15	TRBJ2-5	NA	TGTGCCACCAGCAGAGTTGGGGGGCGGACCAAGGAGGCAGAGACCCAGTACTTC	CATSRVGGRTKEAETQYF
NA	TRBV29-1	TRBJ1-2	few	TGCAGCATAAAGTTGGGCGTCGTTAACTATGGCTACACCTTC	CSIKLGVVNYGYTF
NA	TRBV12-3/TRBV12-4	TRBJ1-3	many	TGTGCCAGCAGTCTTCATGCAGGTTTGAGAGGAAACACCATATATTTT	CASSLHAGLRGNTIYF
NA	TRBV9	TRBJ2-2	many	TGTGCCAGCAGCGTCCTTGACACTTTGAACACCGGGGAGCTGTTTTTT	CASSVLDTLNTGELFF
NA	TRBV10-1	TRBJ2-7	few	TGCGCCAGCAGTGATAATTGGCGGGGCTACGAGCAGTACTTC	CASSDNWRGYEQYF
NA	TRBV29-1	TRBJ2-1	many	TGCAGCGGGATCGGGCCGTCTAGGATGGATGCGTTCTTC	CSGIGPSRMDAFF
NA	TRBV20-1	TRBJ1-5	few	TGCAGTGCTAGGCCCAGAGATTTTAGCAATCAGCCCCAGCATTTT	CSARPRDFSNQPQHF
TRBD1	TRBV7-9	TRBJ2-3	NA	TGTGCCAGCATCCTCCCCCCAGGGGGCGGCGCAGATACGCAGTATTTT	CASILPPGGGADTQYF
NA	TRBV28	TRBJ2-2	many	TGTGCCAGCAGAAAGGCTACCGGGGAGCTGTTTTTT	CASRKATGELFF
NA	TRBV12-3/TRBV12-4	TRBJ1-5	few	TGTGCCAGCAGTTTAAGACAGGACAATCAGCCCCAGCATTTT	CASSLRQDNQPQHF
TRBD1	TRBV7-9	TRBJ2-7	many	TGTGCCAGCAGCCACCCGACAGGGCCATACGAGCAGTACTTC	CASSHPTGPYEQYF
TRBD1	TRBV6-2/TRBV6-3	TRBJ1-2	NA	TGTGCCAGCAGCCAAACGACAGGGACGGCTGGCTACACCTTC	CASSQTTGTAGYTF